The 22 T cell receptor beta chains listed next were all sequenced from one sample in a study of cytomegalovirus exposure and HLA in healthy donors. The protocol was immunoSEQ multiplex PCR, while the TCRdb copy is restricted to in-frame clones and leaves out a portion. The repertoire consists of 76,000 or so clones, with approximately 95% occurring once and the leading ten covering approximately 2.1%. Sequencing used PBMCs. The receptors here all came from a woman in her late teens or twenties in good health and CMV-seronegative.

The sample holds one count of this clone. This sequence joins TRBV2 and TRBJ2-5; 10 positions match TRBD1. This CDR3 has 14 residues. Germline V gives CDR1 SNHLY, CDR2 FYNNEI. V shed 4 bases and J 4 bases; nucleotides not matched to a gene: 3. The CDR3 nucleotides read TGTGCCAGCAGTGCCGGGACAGGGGTAGAGACCCAGTACTTC. It is translated as CASSAGTGVETQYF.

The rearrangement links TRBV30 to TRBJ2-1, with 12 bases that match TRBD2. V lost 5 bases to trimming and J lost 8 bases; unmatched junction nucleotides: 4. The germline gives CDR1 GTSNPN, CDR2 SVGIG (reference sequence). This CDR3 comprises 13 residues. CDR3 nucleotides: TGTGCCTGGGGTAGACTAGCGGGGGATGAGCAGTTCTTC. This translates into CAWGRLAGDEQFF. Filled out from reference TRBV30 and TRBJ2-1, the complete variable domain reads SQTIHQWPATLVQPVGSPLSLECTVEGTSNPNLYWYRQAAGRGLQLLFYSVGIGQISSEVPQNLSASRPQDRQFILSSKKLLLSDSGFYLCAWGRLAGDEQFFGPGTRLTVL.

A single count supports this clone. V gene TRBV6-1 combines with J gene TRBJ1-1; 8 positions agree with TRBD1. V was clipped by 2 bases and J by 3 bases; unmatched bases: 8. From germline, CDR1 is MNHNS and CDR2 SASEGT. The CDR3 covers 16 residues. CDR3 coding DNA: TGTGCCAGCAGTGAACAGGGGGCGATTCTCTACACTGAAGCTTTCTTT. Translated, it gives CASSEQGAILYTEAFF.

The rearrangement joins TRBV10-3 to TRBJ2-1; D is perhaps TRBD2 (5 bases). CDR1 and CDR2 (germline): ENHRY, SYGVKD. The CDR3 length is 14 residues. V lost 10 bases and J lost 5, with 18 bases in between. The CDR3 nucleotides read TGTGCCACCACAGACTACCCCTCTGACAATGAGCAGTTCTTC. This codes for CATTDYPSDNEQFF.

This clone was picked up one time. The chain couples TRBV18 to TRBJ2-7, with D unresolved. V lost 3 bases and J 0 bases, leaving 12 bases between the germline ends. The CDR3 contains 15 residues. Germline lookup yields CDR1 KGHSH and CDR2 LQKENI. The CDR3 nucleotides read TGTGCCAGCTCACCGACACCGACCAGCTCCTACGAGCAGTACTTC. It translates to CASSPTPTSSYEQYF.

The chain has TRBV7-8 and TRBJ2-2; TRBD2 might be the D (6 bases). The CDR3 totals 16 residues. Germline CDR1 and CDR2: SGHVS and FQNEAQ. V was pared by 3 bases and J by 1 base, with 12 bases between. CDR3 sequence: CASSLPGLRNTGELFF. The DNA for the CDR3 is TGTGCCAGCAGCTTGCCGGGACTCCGGAACACCGGGGAGCTGTTTTTT. The variable domain in full, with the rest retrieved from reference TRBV7-8 and TRBJ2-2, is GAGVSQSPRYKVAKRGQDVALRCDPISGHVSLFWYQQALGQGPEFLTYFQNEAQLDKSGLPSDRFFAERPEGSVSTLKIQRTQQEDSAVYLCASSLPGLRNTGELFFGEGSRLTVL.

The CDR3 spells CASSVPQGARGYTF. The CDR3 DNA follows: TGTGCCAGTAGTGTACCACAGGGGGCAAGAGGCTACACCTTC. V usage is TRBV19 and J usage is TRBJ1-2, with 9 bases that match TRBD1. The V segment lost 5 bases and the J segment 8 bases; nucleotides outside the gene matches: 9. Germline V CDR1 and CDR2: LNHDA, SQIVND (reference sequence). The CDR3 covers 14 residues.

This clone showed up just a few times. V and J are TRBV5-4 and TRBJ2-7, with TRBD1 matching over 7 bases. CDR1 is SGHNT and CDR2 is YYREEE in the germline V gene (reference sequence). The V and J ends lost 3 bases and 0 bases, in that order; junction bases with no gene match: 9. The CDR3 length is 16 residues. The CDR3 nucleotides read TGTGCCAGCAGCTCAACCGGGACAGAAGGCTCCTACGAGCAGTACTTC. Translating it yields CASSSTGTEGSYEQYF. The full variable domain, its missing parts supplied by reference TRBV5-4 and TRBJ2-7, is ETGVTQSPTHLIKTRGQQVTLRCSSQSGHNTVSWYQQALGQGPQFIFQYYREEENGRGNFPPRFSGLQFPNYSSELNVNALELDDSALYLCASSSTGTEGSYEQYFGPGTRLTVT.

The V call is TRBV27, the J call TRBJ2-1; D is possibly TRBD2 (6 bases). V gave up 5 bases and J gave up 3 bases, with 23 bases separating them. Germline V CDR1 and CDR2: MNHEY, SMNVEV (reference sequence). The CDR3 runs 18 residues. The CDR3: CASSGTGGWGNFYNEQFF. CDR3 coding DNA: TGTGCCAGCAGTGGAACTGGGGGGTGGGGAAACTTCTACAATGAGCAGTTCTTC.

This clone was counted once. The chain couples TRBV9 to TRBJ2-3, with D possibly matching TRBD2 (6 bases). Trimming took 2 bases from V and 4 from J, leaving 17 bases between them. In germline, CDR1 is SGDLS, CDR2 YYNGEE. The CDR3 covers 16 residues. CDR3 bases: TGTGCCAGCAGCGTCTTGGCGCGGGGTGGAGCAGATACGCAGTATTTT. This encodes CASSVLARGGADTQYF.

The chain has TRBV7-2 and TRBJ1-1, with 7 positions matching TRBD1. Losses at the gene ends were 0 bases for V and 5 bases for J; bases not matched to a gene: 0. This CDR3 spans 13 amino acids. Germline-derived CDR1 and CDR2 are SGHTA and FQGNSA. CDR3 coding DNA: TGTGCCAGCAGCTTAGCGACAGGGACTGAAGCTTTCTTT. Protein: CASSLATGTEAFF.

This chain uses TRBV7-6 with TRBJ1-2, with no clear D. The CDR3 has 15 residues. Per germline, CDR1 SGHVS and CDR2 FNYEAQ. V dropped 5 bases and J dropped 5 bases, with 18 bases sitting between them. The CDR3: CASSPIPSNIYGYTF. DNA of the CDR3: TGTGCCAGCAGCCCCATTCCTAGTAATATTTATGGCTACACCTTC.

This chain uses TRBV28 with TRBJ2-1, with TRBD1 matching over 9 bases. This CDR3 has 15 residues. Germline V gives CDR1 MDHEN, CDR2 SYDVKM. The junction had 8 bases not matched to a gene; V was cut back by 4 bases and J by 7 bases. CDR3 bases: TGTGCCAGCAGTTCGGTAACAGGGGGCTGGAATGAGCAGTTCTTC. This sequence encodes CASSSVTGGWNEQFF.

The chain is built from TRBV2 and TRBJ1-1; D gene unclear. Trimming stripped 5 bases from V and 0 bases from J, with 7 bases between. Looked up from germline, CDR1 is SNHLY and CDR2 is FYNNEI. There are 13 residues in the CDR3. CDR3 region: CASSRVMNTEAFF. The CDR3 bases are TGTGCCAGCAGTAGAGTAATGAACACTGAAGCTTTCTTT.

This clone was counted between two and nine times. This rearrangement joins TRBV4-3 to TRBJ2-1, with 11 bases fitting TRBD1. V shed 1 base and J 6 bases; nucleotides not matched to a gene: 5. The CDR3 totals 16 residues. CDR1 is LGHNA and CDR2 is YSLEER in the germline V gene. CDR3 nucleotides: TGCGCCAGCAGCCAAGCAACCGGGACAGGGGGCAATGAGCAGTTCTTC. Translated: CASSQATGTGGNEQFF.

The CDR3, as DNA: TGCAGCGTTGGCTACAGGTTGGGTGAGCAGTTCTTC. Amino acid sequence: CSVGYRLGEQFF. J is TRBJ2-1 and V is TRBV29-1; TRBD1 might be the D (5 bases). Trimming removed 4 bases at V and 9 bases at J, with 13 bases between. Germline loops: CDR1 SQVTM, CDR2 ANQGSEA. The CDR3 sequence is 12 residues long.

The chain recombines TRBV18 with TRBJ1-1; D is perhaps TRBD1 (5 bases). Germline V gene sequence: CDR1 KGHSH, CDR2 LQKENI. The V end was cut by 3 bases, the J end by 6 bases, with 14 bases between. The CDR3 consists of 14 residues. The CDR3 protein is CASSPSEGVPEAFF. The CDR3 DNA is TGTGCCAGCTCACCGTCAGAAGGGGTTCCTGAAGCTTTCTTT.

The genes are TRBV2 and TRBJ2-7; the match to TRBD1 covers 10 bases. Germline V gene lookup returns CDR1 SNHLY and CDR2 FYNNEI. The J segment lost 5 bases and the V segment lost 6 bases, leaving 7 bases of the junction unmatched. This CDR3 region has 14 residues. Here the CDR3 reads CASSPGTGAHEQYF. The CDR3 DNA reads TGTGCCAGCAGCCCCGGGACAGGGGCCCACGAGCAGTACTTC.

This chain links TRBV6-1 with TRBJ1-4; 8 nucleotides align to TRBD1. CDR3 length: 14 residues. Germline values: CDR1 MNHNS, CDR2 SASEGT. After removal of 7 bases from V and 8 bases from J, the junction contained 9 bases not matched to a gene. The CDR3 region is CASTEQGAGEKLFF. The CDR3 bases are TGTGCCAGCACCGAGCAGGGGGCAGGGGAAAAACTGTTTTTT.

The chain uses TRBV29-1 and TRBJ2-3, with 7 bases fitting TRBD1. The germline V gene has CDR1 SQVTM and CDR2 ANQGSEA. V was clipped by 7 bases and J by 0 bases; unmatched bases: 16. The length of the CDR3 is 17 residues. DNA of the CDR3: TGCAGCGCGAGGGCCAGACAGGGTACTTCTAGCACAGATACGCAGTATTTT. Translation: CSARARQGTSSTDTQYF.

The rearrangement uses TRBV11-1 and TRBJ2-5, with 9 bases aligning to TRBD1. CDR1 is SGHAT and CDR2 is FQDESV in the germline V gene (reference sequence). The CDR3 covers 15 residues. Germline trimming cut 4 bases from V and 2 bases from J; bases unmatched to any gene: 5. In nucleotides, the CDR3 is TGTGCCAGCAGCTCCGGGACAGGGCAACAAGAGACCCAGTACTTC. It is translated as CASSSGTGQQETQYF.

The chain joins TRBV5-1 to TRBJ2-6; D remains ambiguous. V lost 4 bases, J lost 2 bases, and 4 bases lay in between. Per germline, CDR1 SGHRS and CDR2 YFSETQ. The length of the CDR3 is 13 residues. The CDR3 coding sequence is TGCGCCAGCAGCCAGGCTGGGGCCAACGTCCTGACTTTC. Its translation is CASSQAGANVLTF.